One and the same sample provided the 23 T cell receptor beta chains below, sequenced in a study of T cells after posttransplantation cyclophosphamide. Sequenced by immunoSEQ multiplex PCR; TCRdb stores in-frame clones only, minus some. Listed for the sample are roughly 5,400 clones, none seen a single time. Busulfan-fludarabine conditioning, marrow transplant, and cyclophosphamide on days +3 and +4 were administered. The sequenced sample was PBMCs, obtained about 57 weeks after allogeneic stem cell transplant with posttransplant cyclophosphamide. The receptors stem from a male patient aged 60 to 75 who received an allogeneic stem cell transplant from a related donor, was CMV-positive, and had acute GVHD only. Some of the T cells may derive from the graft donor.

This clone has ten or more counts. The CDR3 here is CASSQESKYGEEKLFF. In DNA form, the CDR3 reads TGCGCCAGCAGCCAAGAATCTAAGTACGGAGAGGAAAAACTGTTTTTT. The chain joins TRBV4-3 to TRBJ1-4; no definite D call. CDR1 and CDR2 from the germline V gene are LGHNA and YSLEER. CDR3 size: 16 residues. V was trimmed by 0 bases and J by 8 bases, leaving 16 bases between them.

This clone was seen repeatedly, ten times or more. The CDR3 DNA follows: TGTGCCAGCAGTAGGCAACAGTCCCAGCCCCAGCATTTT. This translates into CASSRQQSQPQHF. The J gene is TRBJ1-5, the V gene TRBV6-5, with D unresolved. Germline V gene data show CDR1 as MNHEY and CDR2 as SVGAGI. The CDR3 spans 13 residues. Deletions cut 5 bases from V and 7 bases from J, with 12 bases between.

This clone was counted ten times or more. The rearrangement uses TRBV18 and TRBJ1-5, with D tentatively TRBD1 (5 bases). V lost 3 bases and J lost 6, with 9 bases in between. The CDR3 covers 13 residues. In germline, CDR1 is KGHSH, CDR2 LQKENI. The CDR3 region has the DNA TGTGCCAGCTCACCGGGGGAGGGTCAGCCCCAGCATTTT. Translating gives CASSPGEGQPQHF.

The table lists this clone with many counts. V usage is TRBV11-1 and J usage is TRBJ1-2, with D perhaps matching TRBD1 (6 bases). Trimming took off 5 bases at V and 2 bases at J, with 18 bases between the two ends. The V gene's germline CDR1 is SGHAT and CDR2 FQDESV (reference sequence). CDR3 length equals 16 residues. The CDR3, as DNA: TGTGCCAGCAGCCCAAATCGGGGGGCGCCCAACTATGGCTACACCTTC. Protein: CASSPNRGAPNYGYTF.

This clone occurred many times. The chain uses TRBV11-2 and TRBJ2-2, with 14 positions matching TRBD2. This CDR3 comprises 18 residues. V lost 5 bases, J lost 7 bases, and 12 bases stayed unmatched. The germline gives CDR1 SGHAT, CDR2 FQNNGV. The CDR3 protein is CASSPTTSGGVLGGELFF. Here the CDR3 DNA reads TGTGCCAGCAGCCCGACGACTAGCGGGGGGGTTTTGGGCGGGGAGCTGTTTTTT. The complete variable domain, with remaining parts taken from reference TRBV11-2 and TRBJ2-2, reads EAGVAQSPRYKIIEKRQSVAFWCNPISGHATLYWYQQILGQGPKLLIQFQNNGVVDDSQLPKDRFSAERLKGVDSTLKIQPAKLEDSAVYLCASSPTTSGGVLGGELFFGEGSRLTVL.

Only a few counts were recorded for this clone. The V and J genes are TRBV6-1 and TRBJ2-5; 9 bases fit TRBD1. The ends lost 4 bases at V and 5 bases at J; junction bases unmatched: 8. The CDR3 runs to 15 residues. In germline, CDR1 is MNHNS, CDR2 SASEGT. CDR3 DNA sequence: TGTGCCAGCAGTGTAAACAGGGGGCGTAGGGAGACCCAGTACTTC. Translating it yields CASSVNRGRRETQYF.

There are many counts of this clone. This chain uses TRBV19 with TRBJ2-2; perhaps TRBD1 as D (5 bases). The V end lost 9 bases, the J end lost 5 bases, and 19 bases lay between the germline ends. The CDR3 is 15 residues long. Germline-derived CDR1 and CDR2 are LNHDA and SQIVND (reference sequence). The CDR3 DNA reads as TGTGCCAGCTCCAGGGCTGCGTTTATTACCGGGGAGCTGTTTTTT. Protein product: CASSRAAFITGELFF.

This clone was seen many times. The gene calls are TRBV7-9 and TRBJ2-3; the D is unclear. Trimming cost V 5 bases and J 0 bases, with 3 bases left between them. The CDR3 extends over 12 amino acids. Germline CDR1 reads SEHNR; CDR2 reads FQNEAQ (reference sequence). CDR3 in DNA: TGTGCCAGCAGCCTTAGCACAGATACGCAGTATTTT. Residues: CASSLSTDTQYF.

This clone showed up many times. This chain uses TRBV29-1 with TRBJ2-1, with TRBD2 matching over 14 bases. Germline V CDR1 and CDR2: SQVTM, ANQGSEA. Germline trimming cut 5 bases from V and 9 bases from J; bases unmatched to any gene: 6. This CDR3 spans 14 amino acids. DNA for the CDR3: TGCAGCGTTAAGGGACTAGCGGGAGTAGGTGAGCAGTTCTTC. Protein product: CSVKGLAGVGEQFF.

This clone has a count of ten or more. The gene calls are TRBV30 and TRBJ2-3, with a weak D call TRBD2 (6 bases). Trimming took off 2 bases at V and 0 bases at J, with 9 bases between the two ends. CDR3 size: 14 residues. Germline values: CDR1 GTSNPN, CDR2 SVGIG (reference sequence). CDR3 sequence reads: CAWSRLASTDTQYF. The CDR3 coding sequence is TGTGCCTGGAGTCGGCTAGCGAGCACAGATACGCAGTATTTT.

This clone was found many times. V usage is TRBV5-6 and J usage is TRBJ2-3, with D maybe TRBD1 (6 bases). Germline V gene lookup returns CDR1 SGHDT and CDR2 YYEEEE. This CDR3 contains 17 residues. The ends were cut back, 4 bases at V and 4 bases at J, with 22 bases in the middle. In nucleotides, the CDR3 is TGTGCCAGCAGCCTTCCGGGTTGGGGACATAATCCAGATACGCAGTATTTT. It yields the protein CASSLPGWGHNPDTQYF.

In its sample, this clone was seen many times. The CDR3 DNA reads TGTGCCAGCAGTGCGGGGGGCGCTCCCTACGAGCAGTACTTC. It yields the protein CASSAGGAPYEQYF. The V gene is TRBV27, the J gene TRBJ2-7, with 8 nucleotides matching TRBD2. The CDR3 spans 14 residues. Germline loops: CDR1 MNHEY, CDR2 SMNVEV (reference sequence). The V and J ends lost 5 bases and 2 bases, in that order; junction bases with no gene match: 5.

There are a few counts of this clone. The chain recombines TRBV11-3 with TRBJ2-1; 9 bases agree with TRBD1. The junction had 7 bases not matched to a gene; V was cut back by 3 bases and J by 7 bases. Germline values: CDR1 SGHNT, CDR2 YENEEA. CDR3 length: 15 residues. CDR3 amino acids: CASSFLTGGLNEQFF. The CDR3 DNA follows: TGTGCCAGCAGCTTCCTGACAGGGGGGTTGAATGAGCAGTTCTTC.

This clone was counted many times. The chain couples TRBV25-1 to TRBJ2-6; weak D call: TRBD1 (6 bases). CDR1 MGHDK and CDR2 SYGVNS come from the germline V gene. The CDR3 contains 13 residues. V was cut by 8 bases and J by 2 bases, with 7 bases left in between. The chain's CDR3 is CASSGAGANVLTF. CDR3 bases: TGTGCCAGCTCAGGGGCTGGGGCCAACGTCCTGACTTTC. The variable domain in full, completed from reference TRBV25-1 and TRBJ2-6, reads EADIYQTPRYLVIGTGKKITLECSQTMGHDKMYWYQQDPGMELHLIHYSYGVNSTEKGDLSSESTVSRIRTEHFPLTLESARPSHTSQYLCASSGAGANVLTFGAGSRLTVL.

At least ten counts were recorded for this clone. The chain carries TRBV27 and TRBJ2-1; D might be TRBD2 (5 bases). The CDR3 length is 15 residues. In germline, CDR1 is MNHEY, CDR2 SMNVEV (reference sequence). V lost 4 bases, J lost 0 bases, and 10 bases lay in between. In DNA, the CDR3 is TGTGCCAGCAGTTACACAACTAGCTCCTACAATGAGCAGTTCTTC. Translating gives CASSYTTSSYNEQFF.

This clone was counted at least ten times. J is TRBJ1-2 and V is TRBV5-6; 10 positions match TRBD1. The CDR3 consists of 14 residues. Per the germline V gene, CDR1 is SGHDT and CDR2 is YYEEEE. V dropped 2 bases and J dropped 6; count of bases not matched to a gene: 4. In DNA, the CDR3 is TGTGCCAGCAGCTTCGGGACAGGGGTCAATGGCTACACCTTC. Amino acid sequence: CASSFGTGVNGYTF.

In its sample, this clone was seen many times. The J gene is TRBJ2-3, the V gene TRBV29-1; 8 positions match TRBD1. This CDR3 spans 13 amino acids. CDR1 is SQVTM, CDR2 ANQGSEA, per germline. CDR3 DNA: TGCAGTGACACAGGGGGGTACACAGATACGCAGTATTTT. It translates to CSDTGGYTDTQYF.

Only a few counts were recorded for this clone. This chain uses TRBV9 with TRBJ2-5; the D gene is possibly TRBD2 (6 bases). The CDR3 loop spans 13 amino acids. V was clipped by 7 bases and J by 5 bases, with 15 bases between them. Germline V lookup: CDR1 SGDLS, CDR2 YYNGEE. The CDR3 region has the DNA TGTGCCAGCGGAGGGAACAATCATGAGACCCAGTACTTC. Residues: CASGGNNHETQYF.

This clone was recorded many times. The chain links TRBV5-1 to TRBJ1-2; D remains unclear. With 4 bases removed from V and 0 bases from J, the gap between germline ends came to 7 bases. CDR1 is SGHRS and CDR2 is YFSETQ in the germline V gene. The CDR3 sequence is 13 residues long. As DNA, the CDR3 is TGCGCCAGCAGCCATGACACTAACTATGGCTACACCTTC. Its translation: CASSHDTNYGYTF.

This clone has at least ten counts. V is TRBV14 and J is TRBJ1-5, with D maybe TRBD1 (5 bases). V was shortened by 3 bases and J by 10 bases, with 16 bases between the two germline ends. In germline, CDR1 is SGHDN, CDR2 FVKESK. The CDR3 sequence is 14 residues long. CDR3 nucleotide sequence: TGTGCCAGCAGCCAGAATAGAAGGACAAAACCCCAGCATTTT. This sequence encodes CASSQNRRTKPQHF.

By its share, this clone is medium-sized. The chain couples TRBV6-1 to TRBJ1-2; D perhaps matches TRBD1 (5 bases). V was trimmed by 3 bases and J by 7 bases, leaving 9 bases between them. This CDR3 has 12 amino acids. Germline lookup yields CDR1 MNHNS and CDR2 SASEGT. CDR3: CASSDRASGYTF. The CDR3 nucleotides read TGTGCCAGCAGTGACAGGGCCAGTGGCTACACCTTC.

This clone was observed many times. The chain has TRBV28 and TRBJ2-1, with D perhaps matching TRBD1 (6 bases). This CDR3 is built from 16 residues. Germline CDR1 and CDR2: MDHEN and SYDVKM. Trimming cost V 6 bases and J 0 bases, with 15 bases left between them. Written as DNA, the CDR3 is TGTGCCAGCAGATTACAGGGAACGGGCTCCTACAATGAGCAGTTCTTC. Its protein product is CASRLQGTGSYNEQFF.

This clone has a count of ten or more. The V call is TRBV11-2, the J call TRBJ1-6, with D perhaps matching TRBD1 (5 bases). Trimming pared 1 base from V and 7 bases from J, leaving 14 bases between. CDR1 and CDR2 from the germline V gene are SGHAT and FQNNGV. The CDR3 consists of 16 residues. The CDR3 DNA reads as TGTGCCAGCAGCTTAGTTCACGGGGGTGGGAATTCACCCCTCCACTTT. It codes for CASSLVHGGGNSPLHF.